This TCR beta chain stems from a study of T cell repertoires in cytomegalovirus infection. Study details: It was recently identified HLA-C-restricted and well-studied HLA-B-restricted CMV epitopes that the study used. Indicated by public TCR beta signatures were CMV infection and matching HLA type. Study observations and caveats: Across the ex vivo response, the dominant clonotypes were HLA-C-restricted CMV-specific TCR beta clonotypes.

After removal of 6 bases from V and 4 bases from J, the junction contained 18 bases not matched to a gene. Germline loops: CDR1 SEHNR, CDR2 FQNEAQ (reference sequence). The CDR3 extends over 17 amino acids. This clonotype showed up just a few times. Its specificity is unknown. TCRdb itself ran the reads through MiXCR, one entry per CDR3 protein. The sample contains fewer than 950,000 distinct CDR3 sequences, 32% of which appear only once. The chain combines TRBV7-9 with TRBJ2-7; the match to TRBD1 covers 7 bases. The specimen was cultured CD8+ T cells from PBMCs, collected from culture after CMV antigen stimulation. The clonotype was recovered from a human donor in good health (CMV status not recorded). Some clones in this sample may be carry-over from other donors' samples. The CDR3 loop is CASRGPAGGSFGYEQYF. In nucleotides, the CDR3 is TGTGCCAGCAGAGGCCCCGCAGGGGGTTCCTTCGGGTACGAGCAGTACTTC.